The 18 T cell receptor beta chains reported below all come from one sample, sequenced in a study of PD-L1 blockade in urothelial cancer. As for time point: pretreatment peripheral blood. Sequenced by immunoSEQ multiplex PCR; TCRdb stores in-frame clones only, minus some. This sample carries tens of thousands of clones, 70% to 90% of them seen once, and the ten largest clones take about 15%. Sequenced material: PBMCs, taken around atezolizumab (anti-PD-L1) treatment. The receptor set was obtained from a man between 60 and 75 years old with urothelial cancer.

The chain couples TRBV10-2 to TRBJ1-1; D remains unclear. The CDR3 has 15 residues. Trimming shortened V by 2 bases and J by 0 bases, and 10 bases separated the two germline ends. CDR1 WSHSY and CDR2 SAAADI come from the germline V gene. The CDR3 sequence: CASSERLLLNTEAFF. The DNA for the CDR3 is TGCGCCAGCAGTGAGAGACTTCTTTTGAACACTGAAGCTTTCTTT.

The chain couples TRBV4-1 to TRBJ1-2; 8 bases match TRBD1. Germline V lookup: CDR1 MGHRA, CDR2 YSYEKL. The V and J ends lost 8 bases and 0 bases, in that order; junction bases with no gene match: 11. The CDR3 extends over 16 amino acids. CDR3 coding DNA: TGCGCCAGCTTACGGACAGGGACGAACGCTAACTATGGCTACACCTTC. The encoded protein is CASLRTGTNANYGYTF.

This chain uses TRBV18 with TRBJ1-1; D may be TRBD1 (5 bases). CDR1 is KGHSH and CDR2 is LQKENI in the germline V gene. The V gene lost 5 bases and the J gene lost 0 bases, with 7 bases spanning the gap. The CDR3 is 13 amino acids. For the CDR3, the DNA is TGTGCCAGCTCAGAGACAGTGAACACTGAAGCTTTCTTT. It yields the protein CASSETVNTEAFF.

The gene calls are TRBV6-6 and TRBJ1-5, with D perhaps TRBD1 (5 bases). There are 13 residues in the CDR3. Germline CDR1 is MNHNY and CDR2 is SVGAGI (reference sequence). Trimming took 6 bases from V and 6 from J, leaving 12 bases between them. The CDR3 spells CASRDQGTQPQHF. The DNA for the CDR3 is TGTGCCAGCAGAGATCAGGGTACTCAGCCCCAGCATTTT.

CDR3 DNA: TGTGCCAGCAGCTTCACGGGACAGGGACCTTCCGGGTCTGGAAACACCATATATTTT. Translated: CASSFTGQGPSGSGNTIYF. The gene calls are TRBV7-2 and TRBJ1-3; 9 positions match TRBD1. The CDR3 contains 19 residues. Germline trimming cut 3 bases from V and 1 base from J; bases unmatched to any gene: 13. From germline, CDR1 is SGHTA and CDR2 FQGNSA.

The V call is TRBV7-2, the J call TRBJ1-2, with D unresolved. The germline V and J ends were trimmed by 3 bases and 0 bases, with 14 bases remaining between them. This CDR3 contains 16 residues. Looked up from germline, CDR1 is SGHTA and CDR2 is FQGNSA. This chain's CDR3 is CASSFSHRIANYGYTF. The CDR3 DNA reads TGTGCCAGCAGCTTTTCCCACAGAATAGCTAACTATGGCTACACCTTC.

There are a few counts of this clone. The gene calls are TRBV7-3 and TRBJ2-5; D possibly corresponds to TRBD1 (6 bases). CDR3 size: 15 residues. Germline lookup yields CDR1 SGHTA and CDR2 FQGTGA. V lost 0 bases to trimming and J lost 2 bases, with 10 bases between them. CDR3 DNA sequence: TGTGCCAGCAGCTTAACGGCCAGGGGACAAGAGACCCAGTACTTC. This encodes CASSLTARGQETQYF.

The chain uses TRBV5-4 and TRBJ2-5; 9 bases are shared with TRBD1. Germline lookup yields CDR1 SGHNT and CDR2 YYREEE (reference sequence). Unmatched junction bases numbered 4, after V lost 1 base and J lost 3 bases. This CDR3 comprises 15 residues. The CDR3 spells CASSLTGTGKETQYF. CDR3 in DNA: TGTGCCAGCAGCTTGACCGGGACAGGGAAAGAGACCCAGTACTTC.

The chain couples TRBV7-6 to TRBJ2-3; 12 nucleotides match TRBD2. Losses at the gene ends were 0 bases for V and 9 bases for J; bases not matched to a gene: 7. CDR3 size: 16 residues. The germline V gene encodes CDR1 SGHVS and CDR2 FNYEAQ. DNA for the CDR3: TGTGCCAGCAGCTTAGCGTACCTAGCGGGGGGGTACACGCAGTATTTT. Encoded protein: CASSLAYLAGGYTQYF.

The chain combines TRBV19 with TRBJ2-7, with TRBD2 identical over 13 bases. CDR3 length equals 15 residues. From germline, CDR1 is LNHDA and CDR2 SQIVND (reference sequence). The trim removed 5 bases at V and 9 bases at J, leaving 10 bases unmatched. The CDR3 nucleotides read TGTGCCAGTAGTTTTAGAGGACTAGCGGGAGAAGGGCAGTACTTC. Protein product: CASSFRGLAGEGQYF.

This rearrangement joins TRBV19 to TRBJ1-1, with 7 nucleotides matching TRBD1. Trimming took 6 bases from V and 11 from J; bases not matched to a gene: 12. The CDR3 extends over 13 amino acids. Germline V CDR1 and CDR2: LNHDA, SQIVND (reference sequence). The CDR3 sequence: CASSGDREGTAFF. CDR3 sequence (DNA): TGTGCCAGTAGCGGTGACAGGGAAGGGACGGCTTTCTTT.

The gene calls are TRBV6-6 and TRBJ2-1, with a weak D call TRBD2 (6 bases). The CDR3 length is 14 residues. Germline V gives CDR1 MNHNY, CDR2 SVGAGI (reference sequence). Trimming removed 6 bases at V and 3 bases at J, with 12 bases between. The CDR3 here is CASSPVGGYNEQFF. DNA for the CDR3: TGTGCCAGCAGCCCCGTGGGGGGCTACAATGAGCAGTTCTTC.

The chain recombines TRBV7-6 with TRBJ2-7; possibly TRBD2 for D (5 bases). This CDR3 is built from 15 residues. Trimming left V 4 bases short and J 0 bases short, with 13 bases between. Germline V gene lookup returns CDR1 SGHVS and CDR2 FNYEAQ. CDR3: CASSSVGGSSYEQYF. As DNA, the CDR3 is TGTGCCAGCAGCTCCGTCGGAGGTAGCTCCTACGAGCAGTACTTC.

J is TRBJ1-1 and V is TRBV5-1; the match to TRBD1 covers 8 bases. The ends lost 0 bases at V and 9 bases at J; junction bases unmatched: 4. Germline CDR1 SGHRS, CDR2 YFSETQ. This CDR3 comprises 13 residues. Written as DNA, the CDR3 is TGCGCCAGCAGCTTGGGGGACAGGACGAAAGCTTTCTTT. It translates to CASSLGDRTKAFF.

The V gene is TRBV5-1, the J gene TRBJ1-1; tentative D call: TRBD1 (6 bases). The CDR3 loop spans 13 amino acids. Trimming pared 3 bases from V and 4 bases from J, leaving 10 bases between. CDR1 is SGHRS, CDR2 YFSETQ, per germline. The CDR3 is CASSSSGVTEAFF. The CDR3 DNA follows: TGCGCCAGCAGCTCCTCAGGGGTCACTGAAGCTTTCTTT.

This chain uses TRBV19 with TRBJ2-7; possible D gene TRBD1, 5 bases. CDR3 size: 15 residues. The V gene lost 5 bases and the J gene lost 4 bases, with 18 bases spanning the gap. Germline CDR1 and CDR2: LNHDA and SQIVND (reference sequence). The CDR3 protein is CASSLRQGSSYEQYF. In nucleotides, the CDR3 is TGTGCCAGTAGTCTTCGGCAGGGTAGTTCGTACGAGCAGTACTTC. Together with reference TRBV19 and TRBJ2-7, the CDR3 gives the full variable domain: DGGITQSPKYLFRKEGQNVTLSCEQNLNHDAMYWYRQDPGQGLRLIYYSQIVNDFQKGDIAEGYSVSREKKESFPLTVTSAQKNPTAFYLCASSLRQGSSYEQYFGPGTRLTVT.

The chain uses TRBV30 and TRBJ2-7, with TRBD1 as a possible D gene (6 bases). The CDR3 contains 13 residues. V was pared by 2 bases and J by 5 bases, with 13 bases between. Germline V CDR1 and CDR2: GTSNPN, SVGIG (reference sequence). DNA for the CDR3: TGTGCCTGGAGTATACAGGGATTGGACGAGCAGTACTTC. This translates into CAWSIQGLDEQYF.

V is TRBV30 and J is TRBJ1-5, with TRBD1 identical over 9 bases. CDR1 and CDR2 (germline): GTSNPN, SVGIG (reference sequence). CDR3 length equals 15 residues. J gave up 9 bases and V 3 bases, and 12 bases lay outside the gene matches. The CDR3 protein is CAWSQGGTGHAPQHF. The CDR3 DNA reads as TGTGCCTGGAGCCAAGGGGGGACAGGGCACGCGCCCCAGCATTTT.